The T cell receptor beta chain described here comes from a study of a mutant IDH1 vaccine in newly diagnosed glioma. The CDR3 has 16 residues. The V gene's germline CDR1 is SNHLY and CDR2 FYNNEI. Between the trimmed V and J ends, which lost 5 bases and 1 base, there was a span of 15 bases. Time point: baseline, week 1 (first vaccination visit). The treatment here: pre-vaccination baseline after standard-of-care therapy. TCRdb's copy holds only in-frame clones and misses some; the assay was immunoSEQ multiplex PCR. The sample yields around 56,000 clones, more than 90% seen once. The V call is TRBV2, the J call TRBJ1-5; D remains unclear. This receptor was identified in a man between 50 and 59 years old with glioma. Source: PBMCs, taken from a glioma patient treated with radiotherapy, temozolomide or both. CDR3 bases: TGTGCCAGCAGTACTCGACACCAGTCCAGCAATCAGCCCCAGCATTTT. Encoded protein: CASSTRHQSSNQPQHF.